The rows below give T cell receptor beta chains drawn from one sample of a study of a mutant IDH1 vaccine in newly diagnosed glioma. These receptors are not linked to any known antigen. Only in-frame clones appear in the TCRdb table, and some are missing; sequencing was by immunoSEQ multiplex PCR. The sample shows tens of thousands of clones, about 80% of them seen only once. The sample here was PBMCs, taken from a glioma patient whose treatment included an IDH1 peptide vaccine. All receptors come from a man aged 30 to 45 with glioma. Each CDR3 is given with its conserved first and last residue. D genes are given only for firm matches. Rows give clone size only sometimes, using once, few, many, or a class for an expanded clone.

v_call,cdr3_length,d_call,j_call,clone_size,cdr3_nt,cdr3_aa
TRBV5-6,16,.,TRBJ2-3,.,TGTGCCAGCAGCTTGGCCTTCAACGACCTCACAGATACGCAGTATTTT,CASSLAFNDLTDTQYF
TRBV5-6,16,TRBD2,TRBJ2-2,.,TGTGCCAGCAGCTTGAGCGGCGGGGGGCAGACCGGGGAGCTGTTTTTT,CASSLSGGGQTGELFF
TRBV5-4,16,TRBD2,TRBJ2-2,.,TGTGCCAGCAGCGTCGTCCCGGGACTAGCGGGGATGGAGCTGTTTTTT,CASSVVPGLAGMELFF
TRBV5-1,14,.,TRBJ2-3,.,TGCGCCAGCAGCCTTTCTGACAGCACAGATACGCAGTATTTT,CASSLSDSTDTQYF
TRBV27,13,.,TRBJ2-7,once,TGTGCCAGCAGTTTATCCTCGACAGGCGAGCAGTACTTC,CASSLSSTGEQYF
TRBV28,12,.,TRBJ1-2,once,TGTGCCAGCCTCGACCCCTTCTATGGCTACACCTTC,CASLDPFYGYTF
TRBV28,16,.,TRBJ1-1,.,TGTGCCAGCAGTTTGGGGGGGTACCTGGGGAACACTGAAGCTTTCTTT,CASSLGGYLGNTEAFF
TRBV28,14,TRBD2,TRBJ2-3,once,TGTGCCTCCCATTCAGCGGGGGAGAAGAATACGCAGTATTTT,CASHSAGEKNTQYF
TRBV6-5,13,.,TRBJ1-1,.,TGTGCCAGCCTCGGGAGATCGAACACTGAAGCTTTCTTT,CASLGRSNTEAFF
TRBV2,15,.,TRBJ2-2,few,TGTGCCAGCAGTGAAAACACCGCGAACACCGGGGAGCTGTTTTTT,CASSENTANTGELFF
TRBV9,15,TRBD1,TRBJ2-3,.,TGTGCCAGCAGCGTAGACCAGGGGGCGACAGATACGCAGTATTTT,CASSVDQGATDTQYF
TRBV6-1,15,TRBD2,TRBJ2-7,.,TGTGCCAGCAGTGTGGAGTGGACTAGATCCTACGAGCAGTACTTC,CASSVEWTRSYEQYF
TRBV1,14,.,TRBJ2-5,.,TGCACCAGCAGCCAGGACAGGGGGCTAGAGACCCAGTACTTC,CTSSQDRGLETQYF
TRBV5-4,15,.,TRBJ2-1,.,TGTGCCAGCAGCTTGGGTCGCAATGGCTGGAATGAGCAGTTCTTC,CASSLGRNGWNEQFF
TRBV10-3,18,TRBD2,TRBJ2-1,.,TGTGCCATCAGAGGGACTAGCGGCCTGGTAGCAGAAGCCAATGAGCAGTTCTTC,CAIRGTSGLVAEANEQFF
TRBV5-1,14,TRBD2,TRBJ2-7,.,TGCGCCAGCAGCTTGACTAGCGGGAGCTACGAGCAGTACTTC,CASSLTSGSYEQYF
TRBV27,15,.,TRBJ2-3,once,TGTGCCAGCAGTTTAGGCAGGGGGGTCACAGATACGCAGTATTTT,CASSLGRGVTDTQYF
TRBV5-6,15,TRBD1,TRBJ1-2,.,TGTGCCAGCAGCTTAATTACAGGGGTCGGCTATGGCTACACCTTC,CASSLITGVGYGYTF
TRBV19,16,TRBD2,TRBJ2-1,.,TGTGCCAGTAGTACCCGGACTAGCGAAGACTACAATGAGCAGTTCTTC,CASSTRTSEDYNEQFF
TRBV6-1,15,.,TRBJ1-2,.,TGTGCCAGCAGTGAATACGTCTCAGGGCCCTATGGCTACACCTTC,CASSEYVSGPYGYTF
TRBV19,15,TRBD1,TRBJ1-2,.,TGTGCCAGTAGTATAGGCGGGACAGGGAACTATGGCTACACCTTC,CASSIGGTGNYGYTF